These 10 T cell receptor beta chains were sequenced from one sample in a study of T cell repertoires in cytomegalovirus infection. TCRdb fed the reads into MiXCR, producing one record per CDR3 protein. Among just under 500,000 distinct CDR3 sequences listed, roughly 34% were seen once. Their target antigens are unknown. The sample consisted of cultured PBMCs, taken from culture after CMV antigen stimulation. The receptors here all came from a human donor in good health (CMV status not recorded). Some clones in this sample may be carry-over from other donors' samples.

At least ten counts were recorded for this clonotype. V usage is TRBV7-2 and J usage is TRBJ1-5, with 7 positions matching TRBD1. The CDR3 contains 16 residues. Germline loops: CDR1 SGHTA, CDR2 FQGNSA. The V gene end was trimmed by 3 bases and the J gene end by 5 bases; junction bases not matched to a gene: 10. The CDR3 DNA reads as TGTGCCAGCAGCTTCACTCGGGACAGAGGGGATCAGCCCCAGCATTTT. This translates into CASSFTRDRGDQPQHF. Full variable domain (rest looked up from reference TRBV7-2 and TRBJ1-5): GAGVSQSPSNKVTEKGKDVELRCDPISGHTALYWYRQSLGQGLEFLIYFQGNSAPDKSGLPSDRFSAERTGGSVSTLTIQRTQQEDSAVYLCASSFTRDRGDQPQHFGDGTRLSIL.

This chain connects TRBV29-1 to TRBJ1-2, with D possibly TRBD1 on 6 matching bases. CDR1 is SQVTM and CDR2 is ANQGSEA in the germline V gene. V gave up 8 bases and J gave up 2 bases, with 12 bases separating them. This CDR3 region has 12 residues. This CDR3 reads CSFSDRNYGYTF. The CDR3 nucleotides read TGCAGCTTTTCAGACAGGAACTATGGCTACACCTTC.

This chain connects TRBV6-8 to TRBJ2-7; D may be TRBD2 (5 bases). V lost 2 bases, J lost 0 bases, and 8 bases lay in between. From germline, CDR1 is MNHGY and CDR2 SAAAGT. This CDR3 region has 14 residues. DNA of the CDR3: TGTGCCAGCAGTTACACGGGGAGCTCCTACGAGCAGTACTTC. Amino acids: CASSYTGSSYEQYF.

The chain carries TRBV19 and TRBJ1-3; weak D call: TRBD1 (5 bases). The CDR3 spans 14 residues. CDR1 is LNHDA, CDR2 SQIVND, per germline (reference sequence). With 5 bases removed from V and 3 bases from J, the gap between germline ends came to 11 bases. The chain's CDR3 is CASSVDSLGNTIYF. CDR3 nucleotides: TGTGCCAGTAGTGTTGACAGTCTTGGAAACACCATATATTTT. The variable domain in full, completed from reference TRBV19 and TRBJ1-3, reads DGGITQSPKYLFRKEGQNVTLSCEQNLNHDAMYWYRQDPGQGLRLIYYSQIVNDFQKGDIAEGYSVSREKKESFPLTVTSAQKNPTAFYLCASSVDSLGNTIYFGEGSWLTVV.

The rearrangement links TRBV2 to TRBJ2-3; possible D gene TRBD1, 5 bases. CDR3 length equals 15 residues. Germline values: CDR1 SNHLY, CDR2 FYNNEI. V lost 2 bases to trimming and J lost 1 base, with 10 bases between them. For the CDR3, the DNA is TGTGCCAGCAGTGAACAGGGAAAGGGCACAGATACGCAGTATTTT. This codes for CASSEQGKGTDTQYF.

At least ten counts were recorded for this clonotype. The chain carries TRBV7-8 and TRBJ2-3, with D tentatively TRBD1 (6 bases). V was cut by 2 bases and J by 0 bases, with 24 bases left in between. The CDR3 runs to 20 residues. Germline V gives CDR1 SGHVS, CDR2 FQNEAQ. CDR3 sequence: CASSLPRTAEESPSTDTQYF. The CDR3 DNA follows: TGTGCCAGCAGCTTACCAAGGACAGCCGAGGAGTCACCTAGCACAGATACGCAGTATTTT.

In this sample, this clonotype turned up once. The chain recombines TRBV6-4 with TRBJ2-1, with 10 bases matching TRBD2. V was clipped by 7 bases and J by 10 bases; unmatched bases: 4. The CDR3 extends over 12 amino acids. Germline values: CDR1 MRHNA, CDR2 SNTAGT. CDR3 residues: CASTAGGGEQFF. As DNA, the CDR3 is TGTGCCAGCACAGCGGGAGGGGGAGAGCAGTTCTTC.

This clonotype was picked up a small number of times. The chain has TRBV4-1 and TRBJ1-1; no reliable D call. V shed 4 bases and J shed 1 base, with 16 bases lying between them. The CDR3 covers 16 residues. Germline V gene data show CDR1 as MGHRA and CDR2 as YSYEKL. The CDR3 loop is CASSLGGDYRNTEAFF. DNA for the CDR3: TGCGCCAGCAGCCTAGGCGGGGATTACAGGAACACTGAAGCTTTCTTT.

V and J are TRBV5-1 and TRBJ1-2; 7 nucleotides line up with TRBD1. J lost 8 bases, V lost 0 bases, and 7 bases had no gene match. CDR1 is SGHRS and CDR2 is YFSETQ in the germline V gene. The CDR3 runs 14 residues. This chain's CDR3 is CASSLGDSSTGYTF. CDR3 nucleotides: TGCGCCAGCAGCTTGGGGGACAGCTCAACCGGCTACACCTTC.

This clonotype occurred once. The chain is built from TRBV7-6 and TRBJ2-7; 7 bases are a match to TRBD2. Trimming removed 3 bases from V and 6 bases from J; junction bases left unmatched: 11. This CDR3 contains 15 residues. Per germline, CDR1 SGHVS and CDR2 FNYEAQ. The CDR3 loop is CASSLGGRGPCEQYF. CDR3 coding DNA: TGTGCCAGCAGCTTGGGCGGGAGAGGACCCTGCGAGCAGTACTTC. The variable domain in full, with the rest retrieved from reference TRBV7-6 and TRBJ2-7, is GAGVSQSPRYKVTKRGQDVALRCDPISGHVSLYWYRQALGQGPEFLTYFNYEAQQDKSGLPNDRFSAERPEGSISTLTIQRTEQRDSAMYRCASSLGGRGPCEQYFGPGTRLTVT.